The entry that follows covers one T cell receptor (beta chain) sequence. CDR1 is SGHTA and CDR2 is FQGTGA in the germline V gene. Trimming took 5 bases from V and 5 from J; bases not matched to a gene: 3. The CDR3 is made up of 13 amino acids. These data originate in a study of blood T cell repertoires in COVID-19. Only in-frame clones appear in the TCRdb table, and some are missing; sequencing was by immunoSEQ multiplex PCR. The sample lists about 63,000 clones, 79% occurring once. The source is a human donor in a cohort sampled during active COVID-19. V is TRBV7-3 and J is TRBJ2-5; TRBD1 matches at 9 bases. The sample comprised peripheral blood. CDR3 bases: TGTGCCAGCAGCCGAGACAGGGGGGAGACCCAGTACTTC. This encodes CASSRDRGETQYF.